This T cell receptor beta chain was obtained from a study of CD8 T cells in ankylosing spondylitis. Study results and caveats: About 8 highly homologous variants made up a TCR beta motif that seemed to typify ankylosing spondylitis blood. Matched synovial fluid from ankylosing spondylitis patients was reported to be enriched for disease-linked clones.

For TCR beta, libraries came from quantitative 5'-RACE with molecular barcodes. Using its own MiXCR run on the 5' RACE reads, TCRdb lists one record per CDR3 protein. The data hold 100,000 to 150,000 distinct CDR3 sequences, with around 7% observed a single time. Germline assignment: CDR1 SGHDN and CDR2 FVKESK. Trimming pared 5 bases from V and 3 bases from J, leaving 20 bases between. This CDR3 has 16 amino acids. This clonotype was recorded many times. Its antigen is unidentified. This receptor was taken from a male donor with ankylosing spondylitis or in good health (not recorded which). Sequencing was done on a sample of blood, either unsorted or a sorted T cell fraction (not recorded which). The rearrangement joins TRBV14 to TRBJ2-7; D is ambiguous. The CDR3 region has the DNA TGTGCCAGCAGCGATCGTAGTAGGACGGGTTACTACGAGCAGTACTTC. Residues: CASSDRSRTGYYEQYF.